This T cell receptor (beta chain) emerged from a study of shared clonotypes between healthy human individuals (dated by TCRdb to 2018 to 2021). For the wider study: Two women and a few men aged 18 to 49 years were included in the cohort. For each donor, CD4 naive and CD4 memory were each given three plates, CD8 naive was given two plates, and CD8 memory was given one plate. The study deeply sequenced blood TCR repertoires of about 5 healthy adults to estimate repertoire size and the extent of clonotype sharing between individuals. Different laboratories and diverse techniques were used to prepare libraries and sequence TCR repertoires, to increase sequencing depth and limit assay-specific biases. Leukapheresis yielded between about 0.94 and 8.9 billion PBMCs per donor. Beyond this particular receptor, the publication reports: Because the study included only a small number of donors, the genetic and exposure-history diversity represented was limited. Compared with non-shared clonotypes, the clonotypes found in all four sorted-subset donors had higher generation probabilities. Pairwise subsampling indicated that sequencing depth was expected to affect the degree of clonotype sharing among donors. Only blood was sampled, and tissue TCR repertoires likely differ from those in blood. Across a handful of donors, 5% to 6% of naive CD4, approximately 4% of naive CD8, 2.3% of memory CD4, and about 0.44% of memory CD8 clonotypes were shared. Rarefaction of sorted-subset datasets indicated incomplete sequencing despite the large sequencing depth. Naive subsets generally had larger estimated clonotype richness than memory subsets did.

CD8 naive samples were obtained by positive selection for CCR7 among CD45RO-negative cells, yielding a CD45RA+CCR7+ population from which TemRA cells were excluded. Donors were healthy HIV-negative adults with no recently reported acute infections or vaccinations. Every donor was a Caucasian adult living in Nashville, Tennessee, USA. After blood collection by leukapheresis, PBMCs were isolated using Ficoll-Histopaque density gradient centrifugation and then cryopreserved in the vapor phase of liquid nitrogen. Purity and quantity of every magnetically sorted T cell population were checked by analytical flow cytometry. Genomic DNA was isolated from each sorted fraction and quantified by UV absorbance on a Nanodrop 2000c. Between the V and J ends, shortened by 0 bases and 7 bases respectively, the junction contains 10 bases. CDR1 and CDR2, per the germline V gene, are LGHNA and YNFKEQ. The CDR3 runs 14 residues from the cysteine to the phenylalanine. Solely the CDR3 DNA is kept, with 42 bases framed from the first base.

Points on this clone: Its antigen is currently not known. No per-base quality is available; no much larger clone lies one base away.

Using the deep immunoSEQ assay, TCR CDR3 regions were amplified from genomic DNA by multiplex PCR. Extracted genomic DNA from each cell subset was distributed evenly across all wells of several immunoSEQ 96-well plates, and each plate was treated as a replicate. For sorted subsets, each replicate PCR was loaded with 200 ng genomic DNA, equivalent to approximately 27,000 T cell genomes. The purified libraries were quantified using a Qubit 3.0 fluorometer, sized with a Bioanalyzer 2100, and then quantified again using the KAPA Library Quantification kit. Each immunoSEQ 96-well plate was sequenced on its own single-read 150-cycle Illumina NextSeq 550 flow cell. Regarding the original processing steps: The immunoSEQ output contained only junctional sequences without quality scores, so filtering could not match that applied to full-length reads. Sequences were annotated with PyIR, a Python wrapper for IgBLAST v1.9, and V/J genes and CDR3 were assigned using IMGT germline references. Reads were removed for weak V/J assignments (E-value above 1e-6), missing CDR3, stop codons, out-of-frame junctions, or ambiguous translated residues. V3J clonotypes were defined as sequences sharing an identical inferred V gene, J gene, and CDR3 amino acid sequence. Percentage overlap between repertoires was computed as shared unique clonotypes divided by the size of the smaller repertoire. Richness of each repertoire was evaluated using RTK rarefaction, the Chao1 estimator, and Recon v2.1 estimates of unobserved clonotypes. OLGA was used to compute generation probabilities for all TCRbeta clonotypes that the gDNA method yielded from a few donors. As stored in TCRdb, this immuneACCESS dataset retains in-frame rearrangements with V and J assigned. A fraction of the clones does not appear; measured against another copy, unresolved V genes explain less than half of the discrepancy, and the remainder lacks a known reason. The DNA was the basis for D and trimming; V, J and clone size are from that table. Counted in this sample were about 2 million clones; roughly 95% of them appeared once. Around 1% of the sample is taken by the ten largest.

Sequenced sample: naive CD8+ T cells sorted from blood. The intended sense of this specimen's cell subset or site label: CD45RA+CCR7+. The sequence was collected from a man younger than 35 in good health. The V and J genes are TRBV4-2 and TRBJ2-1; the D gene identity is not certain. The DNA reads TGTGCCAGCAGCCAAGATCCAGGTGGGAATGAGCAGTTCTTC. Translated, this is CASSQDPGGNEQFF.